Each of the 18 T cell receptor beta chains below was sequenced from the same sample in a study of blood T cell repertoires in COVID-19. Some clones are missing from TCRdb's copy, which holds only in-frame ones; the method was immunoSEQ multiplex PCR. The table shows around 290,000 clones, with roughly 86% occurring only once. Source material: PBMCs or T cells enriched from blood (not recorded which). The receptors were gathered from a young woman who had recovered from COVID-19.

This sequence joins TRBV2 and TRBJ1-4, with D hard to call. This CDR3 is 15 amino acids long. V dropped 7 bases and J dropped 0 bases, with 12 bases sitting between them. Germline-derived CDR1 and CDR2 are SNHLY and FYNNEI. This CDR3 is CASTFRQATNEKLFF. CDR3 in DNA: TGTGCCAGCACTTTTCGGCAGGCAACTAATGAAAAACTGTTTTTT.

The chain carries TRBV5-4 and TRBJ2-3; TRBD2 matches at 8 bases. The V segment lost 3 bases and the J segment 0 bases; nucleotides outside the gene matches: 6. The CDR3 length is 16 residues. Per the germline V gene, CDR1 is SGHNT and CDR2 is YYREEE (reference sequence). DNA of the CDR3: TGTGCCAGCAGCTCCTCTAGCGGGCCTAGCACAGATACGCAGTATTTT. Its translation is CASSSSSGPSTDTQYF.

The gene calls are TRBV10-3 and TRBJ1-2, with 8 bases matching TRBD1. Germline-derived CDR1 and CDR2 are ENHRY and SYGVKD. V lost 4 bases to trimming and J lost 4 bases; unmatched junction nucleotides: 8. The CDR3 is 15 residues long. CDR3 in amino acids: CAISGDRPYVYGYTF. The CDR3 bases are TGTGCCATCAGTGGGGACAGGCCCTACGTCTATGGCTACACCTTC.

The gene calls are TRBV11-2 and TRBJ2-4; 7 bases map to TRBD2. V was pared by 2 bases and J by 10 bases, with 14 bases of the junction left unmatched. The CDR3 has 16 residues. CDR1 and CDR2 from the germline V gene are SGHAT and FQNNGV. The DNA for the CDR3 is TGTGCCAGCAGCTTATCAGGGCCGACCGCCGGGGGGATTCAGTACTTC. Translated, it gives CASSLSGPTAGGIQYF. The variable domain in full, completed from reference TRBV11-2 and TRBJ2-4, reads EAGVAQSPRYKIIEKRQSVAFWCNPISGHATLYWYQQILGQGPKLLIQFQNNGVVDDSQLPKDRFSAERLKGVDSTLKIQPAKLEDSAVYLCASSLSGPTAGGIQYFGAGTRLSVL.

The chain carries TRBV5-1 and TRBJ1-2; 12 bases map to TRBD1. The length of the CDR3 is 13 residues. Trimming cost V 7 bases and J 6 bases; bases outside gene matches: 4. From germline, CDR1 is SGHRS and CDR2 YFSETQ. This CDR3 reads CASSGTGGDGYTF. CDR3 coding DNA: TGCGCCAGCTCCGGGACAGGGGGCGATGGCTACACCTTC.

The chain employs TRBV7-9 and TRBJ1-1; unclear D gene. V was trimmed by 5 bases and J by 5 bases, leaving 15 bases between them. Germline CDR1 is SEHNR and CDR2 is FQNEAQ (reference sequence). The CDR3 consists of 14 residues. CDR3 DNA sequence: TGTGCCAGCAGCCCCGGTTTAACGAGGACTGAAGCTTTCTTT. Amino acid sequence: CASSPGLTRTEAFF. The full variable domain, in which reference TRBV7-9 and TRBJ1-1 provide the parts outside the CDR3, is DTGVSQNPRHKITKRGQNVTFRCDPISEHNRLYWYRQTLGQGPEFLTYFQNEAQLEKSRLLSDRFSAERPKGSFSTLEIQRTEQGDSAMYLCASSPGLTRTEAFFGQGTRLTVV.

Here the CDR3 DNA reads TGTGCCAGCAGCCACACGACCGGGGGCACTGAAGCTTTCTTT. It translates to CASSHTTGGTEAFF. V is TRBV4-2 and J is TRBJ1-1; tentatively, D is TRBD1 (5 bases). This CDR3 is built from 14 residues. V was pared by 3 bases and J by 4 bases, with 12 bases between. Per the germline V gene, CDR1 is LGHNA and CDR2 is YNFKEQ.

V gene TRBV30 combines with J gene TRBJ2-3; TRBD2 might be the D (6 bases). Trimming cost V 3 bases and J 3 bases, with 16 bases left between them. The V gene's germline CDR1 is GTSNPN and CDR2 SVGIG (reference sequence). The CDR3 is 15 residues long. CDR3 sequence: CAWRGGSPNTDTQYF. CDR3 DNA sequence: TGTGCCTGGAGGGGGGGATCCCCCAATACAGATACGCAGTATTTT. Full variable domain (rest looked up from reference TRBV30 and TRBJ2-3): SQTIHQWPATLVQPVGSPLSLECTVEGTSNPNLYWYRQAAGRGLQLLFYSVGIGQISSEVPQNLSASRPQDRQFILSSKKLLLSDSGFYLCAWRGGSPNTDTQYFGPGTRLTVL.

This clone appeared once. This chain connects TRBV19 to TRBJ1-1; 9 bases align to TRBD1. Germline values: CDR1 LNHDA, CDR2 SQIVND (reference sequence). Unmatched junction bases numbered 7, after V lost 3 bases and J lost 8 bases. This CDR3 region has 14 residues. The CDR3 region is CASSISRDREEAFF. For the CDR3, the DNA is TGTGCCAGTAGTATTTCCCGGGACAGGGAGGAAGCTTTCTTT.

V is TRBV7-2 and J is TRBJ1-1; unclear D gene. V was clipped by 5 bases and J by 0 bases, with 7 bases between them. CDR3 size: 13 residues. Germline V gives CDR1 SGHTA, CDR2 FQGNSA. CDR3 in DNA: TGTGCCAGCAGCGACGGGGTGAACACTGAAGCTTTCTTT. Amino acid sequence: CASSDGVNTEAFF.

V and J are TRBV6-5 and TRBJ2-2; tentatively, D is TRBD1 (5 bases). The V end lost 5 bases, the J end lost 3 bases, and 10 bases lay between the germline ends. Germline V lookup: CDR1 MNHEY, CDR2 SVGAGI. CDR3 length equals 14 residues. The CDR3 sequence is CASSPWGDTGELFF. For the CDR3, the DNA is TGTGCCAGCAGTCCTTGGGGCGACACCGGGGAGCTGTTTTTT.

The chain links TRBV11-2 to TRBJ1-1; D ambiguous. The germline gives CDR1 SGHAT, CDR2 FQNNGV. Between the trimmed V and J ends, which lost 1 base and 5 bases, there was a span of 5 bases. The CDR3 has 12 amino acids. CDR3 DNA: TGTGCCAGCAGCTTAGGGGAGACTGAAGCTTTCTTT. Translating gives CASSLGETEAFF. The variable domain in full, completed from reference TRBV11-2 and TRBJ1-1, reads EAGVAQSPRYKIIEKRQSVAFWCNPISGHATLYWYQQILGQGPKLLIQFQNNGVVDDSQLPKDRFSAERLKGVDSTLKIQPAKLEDSAVYLCASSLGETEAFFGQGTRLTVV.

This CDR3 is CASSLQAGVDTQYF. The DNA for the CDR3 is TGTGCCAGCAGCTTACAAGCGGGAGTGGATACGCAGTATTTT. The gene calls are TRBV7-2 and TRBJ2-3, with TRBD2 identical over 8 bases. The CDR3 extends over 14 amino acids. V was clipped by 2 bases and J by 6 bases; unmatched bases: 4. Germline V gives CDR1 SGHTA, CDR2 FQGNSA.

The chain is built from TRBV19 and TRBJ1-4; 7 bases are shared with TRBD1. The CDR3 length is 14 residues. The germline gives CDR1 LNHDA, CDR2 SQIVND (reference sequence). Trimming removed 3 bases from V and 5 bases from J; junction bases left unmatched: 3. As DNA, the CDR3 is TGTGCCAGTAGTATCCTGGGACAGAATGAAAAACTGTTTTTT. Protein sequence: CASSILGQNEKLFF.

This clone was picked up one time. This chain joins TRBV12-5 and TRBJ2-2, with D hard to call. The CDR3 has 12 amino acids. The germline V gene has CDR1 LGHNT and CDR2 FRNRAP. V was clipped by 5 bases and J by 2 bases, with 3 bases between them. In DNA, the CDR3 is TGTGCTAGTGGTCATAACACCGGGGAGCTGTTTTTT. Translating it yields CASGHNTGELFF. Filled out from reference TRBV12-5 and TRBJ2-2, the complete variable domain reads DARVTQTPRHKVTEMGQEVTMRCQPILGHNTVFWYRQTMMQGLELLAYFRNRAPLDDSGMPKDRFSAEMPDATLATLKIQPSEPRDSAVYFCASGHNTGELFFGEGSRLTVL.

CDR3 sequence (DNA): TGTGCCAGCATTAACAGGGGGGAATCCGGCAATGAGCAGTTCTTC. This gives the protein CASINRGESGNEQFF. The rearrangement links TRBV2 to TRBJ2-1, with TRBD1 identical over 8 bases. Germline lookup yields CDR1 SNHLY and CDR2 FYNNEI. This CDR3 has 15 residues. V shed 7 bases, J shed 6 bases, and the junction held 11 bases outside the gene matches.

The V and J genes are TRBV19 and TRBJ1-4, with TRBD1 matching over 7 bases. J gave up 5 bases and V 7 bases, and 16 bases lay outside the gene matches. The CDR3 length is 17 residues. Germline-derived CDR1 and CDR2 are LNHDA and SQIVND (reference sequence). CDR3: CASTLSPPGTVNEKLFF. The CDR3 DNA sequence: TGTGCCAGTACCCTATCCCCTCCCGGGACAGTAAATGAAAAACTGTTTTTT. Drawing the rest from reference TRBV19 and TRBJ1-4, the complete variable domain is DGGITQSPKYLFRKEGQNVTLSCEQNLNHDAMYWYRQDPGQGLRLIYYSQIVNDFQKGDIAEGYSVSREKKESFPLTVTSAQKNPTAFYLCASTLSPPGTVNEKLFFGSGTQLSVL.

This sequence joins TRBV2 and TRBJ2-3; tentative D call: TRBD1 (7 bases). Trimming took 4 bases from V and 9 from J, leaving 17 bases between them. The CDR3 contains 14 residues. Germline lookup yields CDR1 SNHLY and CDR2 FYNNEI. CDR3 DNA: TGTGCCAGCAGTGGGGCTAGCAGGGGGGCGACGCAGTATTTT. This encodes CASSGASRGATQYF. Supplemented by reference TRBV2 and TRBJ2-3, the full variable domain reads EPEVTQTPSHQVTQMGQEVILRCVPISNHLYFYWYRQILGQKVEFLVSFYNNEISEKSEIFDDQFSVERPDGSNFTLKIRSTKLEDSAMYFCASSGASRGATQYFGPGTRLTVL.